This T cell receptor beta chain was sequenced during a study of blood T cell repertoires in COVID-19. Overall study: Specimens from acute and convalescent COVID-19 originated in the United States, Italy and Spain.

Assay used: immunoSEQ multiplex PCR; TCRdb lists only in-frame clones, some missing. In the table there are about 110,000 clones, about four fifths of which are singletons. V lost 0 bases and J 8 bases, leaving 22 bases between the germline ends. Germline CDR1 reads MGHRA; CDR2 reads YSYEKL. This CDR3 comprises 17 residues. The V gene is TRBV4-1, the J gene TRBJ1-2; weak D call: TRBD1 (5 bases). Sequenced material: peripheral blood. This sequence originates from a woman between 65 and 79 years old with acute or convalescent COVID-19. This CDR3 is CASSQEGAAIVTEGYTF. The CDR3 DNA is TGCGCCAGCAGCCAAGAAGGGGCTGCTATAGTAACGGAAGGCTACACCTTC.